Below are 5 T cell receptor beta chains sequenced from a single sample in a study of STAT5B mutations in CD4+ large granular lymphocyte leukemia. The repertoire was sequenced with immunoSEQ multiplex PCR; TCRdb's copy has only in-frame clones and lacks some. Among 20,000 to 25,000 clones listed, 60% to 80% were seen once. The source material was CD4+ T cells from blood buffy coats. The receptors derive from a human donor in good health.

This clone appeared once. The V gene is TRBV19, the J gene TRBJ1-1, with unresolved D. This CDR3 is built from 14 residues. CDR1 and CDR2 (germline): LNHDA, SQIVND (reference sequence). V dropped 5 bases and J dropped 1 base, with 11 bases sitting between them. CDR3 coding DNA: TGTGCCAGTAGTCGGTTGGGCGGGAACACTGAAGCTTTCTTT. Translating gives CASSRLGGNTEAFF.

This clone was seen once. The gene calls are TRBV5-1 and TRBJ2-7, with 12 bases fitting TRBD2. Losses at the gene ends were 4 bases for V and 4 bases for J; bases not matched to a gene: 12. This CDR3 contains 17 residues. CDR1 and CDR2 (germline): SGHRS, YFSETQ. CDR3 sequence (DNA): TGCGCCAGCAGCCCCCTCCCGGCGACTAGCGGGAGTTACGAGCAGTACTTC. It is translated as CASSPLPATSGSYEQYF.

The chain links TRBV5-8 to TRBJ2-5; TRBD2 matches at 8 bases. CDR1 and CDR2 from the germline V gene are SGHTS and YDEGEE. Germline trimming cut 3 bases from V and 5 bases from J; bases unmatched to any gene: 6. This CDR3 has 14 residues. The CDR3, as DNA: TGTGCCAGCAGCTCGGGACTAGTAATCGAGACCCAGTACTTC. Protein product: CASSSGLVIETQYF. Using reference TRBV5-8 and TRBJ2-5 for the parts outside the CDR3, the full variable domain is EAGVTQSPTHLIKTRGQQATLRCSPISGHTSVYWYQQALGLGLQFLLWYDEGEERNRGNFPPRFSGRQFPNYSSELNVNALELEDSALYLCASSSGLVIETQYFGPGTRLLVL.

The rearrangement links TRBV7-9 to TRBJ2-1; 8 bases line up with TRBD1. Trimming took 1 base from V and 8 from J; bases not matched to a gene: 7. From germline, CDR1 is SEHNR and CDR2 FQNEAQ (reference sequence). The CDR3 extends over 15 amino acids. CDR3 residues: CASSLGAGGFYEQFF. CDR3 nucleotide sequence: TGTGCCAGCAGCTTAGGGGCAGGGGGCTTCTATGAGCAGTTCTTC. Full variable domain (outside the CDR3, taken from reference TRBV7-9 and TRBJ2-1): DTGVSQNPRHKITKRGQNVTFRCDPISEHNRLYWYRQTLGQGPEFLTYFQNEAQLEKSRLLSDRFSAERPKGSFSTLEIQRTEQGDSAMYLCASSLGAGGFYEQFFGPGTRLTVL.

This clone turned up a few times. The genes are TRBV2 and TRBJ1-5; D unclear. The CDR3 has 15 residues. V lost 4 bases and J 3 bases, leaving 13 bases between the germline ends. Germline assignment: CDR1 SNHLY and CDR2 FYNNEI. The CDR3 is CASSGEGRFNQPQHF. The CDR3, as DNA: TGTGCCAGCAGTGGGGAGGGTAGATTCAATCAGCCCCAGCATTTT.